Below, 10 T cell receptor beta chains from the same sample are listed, as sequenced in a study of TIL therapy for anti-PD-1-resistant metastatic lung cancer. The time point denotes: pre-treatment sample, taken before nivolumab and TIL therapy. The libraries were made with immunoSEQ v3. The table came from immunoSEQ multiplex PCR; TCRdb's copy has only in-frame clones and leaves some out. This table holds 55,000 to 70,000 clones, about nine tenths found once. Source: blood, taken at baseline. All receptors come from a person between 25 and 79 years old with non-small cell lung cancer.

The rearrangement joins TRBV19 to TRBJ2-1; TRBD2 matches 9 bases. Germline V lookup: CDR1 LNHDA, CDR2 SQIVND (reference sequence). With 8 bases clipped from V and 6 bases from J, the junction kept 14 bases outside the gene matches. The CDR3 sequence is 16 residues long. The CDR3 protein is CASGGIAGVVGNEQFF. CDR3 DNA: TGTGCCAGTGGGGGGATAGCGGGAGTCGTCGGCAATGAGCAGTTCTTC.

The rearrangement links TRBV7-3 to TRBJ1-6; D unclear. V was pared by 5 bases and J by 7 bases, with 12 bases between. This CDR3 contains 14 residues. Per germline, CDR1 SGHTA and CDR2 FQGTGA. CDR3 in amino acids: CASSPRRSNSPLHF. The DNA of the CDR3 is TGTGCCAGCAGCCCGCGCCGATCCAATTCACCCCTCCACTTT.

V is TRBV6-4 and J is TRBJ2-1; D is undetermined. V shed 2 bases and J shed 1 base, with 6 bases lying between them. This CDR3 comprises 14 residues. Per the germline V gene, CDR1 is MRHNA and CDR2 is SNTAGT. CDR3 region: CASSDGSSYNEQFF. CDR3 bases: TGTGCCAGCAGTGACGGAAGTTCCTACAATGAGCAGTTCTTC.

The chain links TRBV6-1 to TRBJ1-3; unclear D gene. CDR1 is MNHNS and CDR2 is SASEGT in the germline V gene. The CDR3 runs 15 residues. Trimming shortened V by 1 base and J by 4 bases, and 11 bases separated the two germline ends. The CDR3 spells CASSEVPQPGNTIYF. The CDR3 DNA sequence: TGTGCCAGCAGTGAAGTTCCCCAACCGGGAAACACCATATATTTT.

The chain is built from TRBV3-1 (or the pseudogene TRBV3-2) and TRBJ2-4, with D possibly being TRBD1 (6 bases). Germline V gene sequence: CDR1 LGHDT, CDR2 YNNKEL (reference sequence). This CDR3 contains 18 residues. V was shortened by 0 bases and J by 0 bases, with 15 bases between the two germline ends. This chain's CDR3 is CASSQDFPGVAAKNIQYF. For the CDR3, the DNA is TGTGCCAGCAGCCAAGATTTCCCAGGGGTGGCAGCCAAAAACATTCAGTACTTC.

Note on this clone: The germline gene is not matched at one end of the junction; a read error may be the cause. The chain carries TRBV13 and TRBJ2-7; possible D gene TRBD2, 6 bases. Germline values: CDR1 PRHDT, CDR2 FYEKMQ (reference sequence). The CDR3 runs 13 residues. CDR3 nucleotide sequence: TGTGCCAGCAGCCTAGGAGGGTGGGGCGAGCAGTACTTC. Translated, it gives CASSLGGWGEQYF.

The chain uses TRBV10-3 and TRBJ2-7; 9 nucleotides line up with TRBD2. Germline-derived CDR1 and CDR2 are ENHRY and SYGVKD. V lost 10 bases to trimming and J lost 6 bases; unmatched junction nucleotides: 13. The CDR3 contains 14 residues. CDR3 loop: CANGAGGPDSEQYF. In DNA form, the CDR3 reads TGTGCCAACGGTGCGGGAGGGCCAGATTCCGAGCAGTACTTC.

The genes are TRBV7-6 and TRBJ2-3, with 12 bases lining up with TRBD2. Per the germline V gene, CDR1 is SGHVS and CDR2 is FNYEAQ. This CDR3 comprises 15 residues. Trimming cost V 5 bases and J 3 bases; bases outside gene matches: 3. The DNA of the CDR3 is TGTGCCAGCAGCCCTAGCGGGGGGGCAACAGATACGCAGTATTTT. Its translation is CASSPSGGATDTQYF.

V gene TRBV3-1 (or the pseudogene TRBV3-2) combines with J gene TRBJ2-7, with D maybe TRBD2 (6 bases). The length of the CDR3 is 15 residues. CDR1 LGHDT and CDR2 YNNKEL come from the germline V gene (reference sequence). Trimming shortened V by 4 bases and J by 1 base, and 14 bases separated the two germline ends. The CDR3 here is CASSPTSLMSYEQYF. Written as DNA, the CDR3 is TGTGCCAGCAGCCCCACTAGCCTGATGTCCTACGAGCAGTACTTC.

The J gene is TRBJ1-4, the V gene TRBV29-1; D call uncertain. Per germline, CDR1 SQVTM and CDR2 ANQGSEA. V was pared by 5 bases and J by 3 bases, with 7 bases between. CDR3 length: 12 amino acids. CDR3 residues: CSVQIPNEKLFF. The CDR3 coding sequence is TGCAGCGTTCAGATCCCTAATGAAAAACTGTTTTTT.